The clone carrying this TCR beta chain was seen at least ten times. Its antigen is unidentified. The CDR3 loop spans 15 amino acids. Per the germline V gene, CDR1 is SEHNR and CDR2 is FQNEAQ (reference sequence). With 5 bases removed from V and 2 bases from J, the gap between germline ends came to 14 bases. The sample is drawn from a study of CD8+CD57+ T cells in acquired aplastic anemia. Study context: Sorted cells (CD4+ and CD8+) yielded DNA amounts that averaged about 3.1 ug.

Study-wide results and caveats: Patients and controls shared twenty-nine CD8+ CDR3 sequences, highly expressed in patients.

Profiling that covered TCR beta VDJ and CDR3 relied on genomic DNA as its template. TCRdb recomputed calls from the reads with MiXCR, one row per CDR3 protein. The sample contains roughly 180,000 distinct CDR3 sequences, around 45% of which appear only once. The source material was sorted CD4+, CD8+, or CD8+CD57+ T cells (not recorded which) from PBMCs. The rearrangement links TRBV7-9 to TRBJ2-3; D is ambiguous. The sequence was collected from a human donor in good health. In DNA, the CDR3 is TGTGCCAGCAGCCCAAACTTGTGGAACACAGATACGCAGTATTTT. It specifies CASSPNLWNTDTQYF.